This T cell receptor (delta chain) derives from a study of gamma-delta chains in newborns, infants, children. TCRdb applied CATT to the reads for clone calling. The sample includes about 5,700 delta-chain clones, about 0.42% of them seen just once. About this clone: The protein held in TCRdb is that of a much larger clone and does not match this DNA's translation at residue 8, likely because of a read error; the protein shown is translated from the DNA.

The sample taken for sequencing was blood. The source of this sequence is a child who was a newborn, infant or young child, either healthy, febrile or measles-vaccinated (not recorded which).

The CDR3 protein is CACDTLGATVQLFF. The CDR3, as DNA: TGTGCCTGTGACACCCTGGGGGCTACAGTACAACTCTTCTTT. The chain is built from TRDV2 and TRDJ2; 7 nucleotides match TRDD3. In germline, CDR1 is GEAIGNYY, CDR2 EKD. This CDR3 contains 14 residues.